This T cell receptor beta chain was identified in a study of T cells after yellow fever vaccination. Study results and limitations: Though it reached lower strength, the secondary response hit its peak faster, day 5 versus 15. Subsequent to the booster, the majority of primary-vaccination clones reappeared (96% CD4, roughly 90% CD8).

5'RACE template switching added a universal primer site and UMIs to TCR cDNA. TCRdb redid the calling of the 5' RACE reads with MiXCR, one entry per CDR3 protein. The table lists approximately 170,000 distinct CDR3 sequences, about 10% of them singletons, with about 38% in the top ten. This clonotype was detected a few times. Its antigen remains unidentified. V was clipped by 6 bases and J by 3 bases; unmatched bases: 6. CDR3 length: 14 amino acids. The chain couples TRBV12-3 or TRBV12-4 to TRBJ1-1, with TRBD1 identical over 8 bases. Sequencing used CD8+ T cells sorted from PBMCs, obtained 15 days after the yellow fever booster vaccination. The origin of this receptor is a man aged 18 to 30 who received the YFV17D yellow fever vaccine. Here the CDR3 DNA reads TGTGCCAGCAGATGGACAGGGAGGGACACTGAAGCTTTCTTT. Translating it yields CASRWTGRDTEAFF.